The source of this TCR beta chain is a study of T cell responses to AZD1222 COVID-19 vaccine. Whole-study results and caveats: AZD1222 recipients seropositive at baseline numbered only five to seven.

The CDR3 sequence is 12 residues long. Germline assignment: CDR1 MNHEY and CDR2 SVGAGI. The ends lost 6 bases at V and 6 bases at J; junction bases unmatched: 1. Concerning this clone itself: Its cognate antigen is unknown.

TCRdb's table, derived via immunoSEQ multiplex PCR, lists solely in-frame clones and lacks some. Among some 180,000 clones listed, 85% to 95% were seen once. The receptor was isolated from an adult who received the MenACWY meningococcal vaccine as a control. The sample here was peripheral blood, taken 28 days after the second dose of the MenACWY control vaccine. This chain uses TRBV6-5 with TRBJ2-2, with 7 bases that match TRBD2. This chain's CDR3 is CASSRGAGELFF. The DNA of the CDR3 is TGTGCCAGCAGCCGGGGGGCCGGGGAGCTGTTTTTT.